This paragraph reports one T cell receptor beta chain. The data were taken from a study of T cell repertoires in cytomegalovirus infection. A single record per CDR3 protein comes from TCRdb applying MiXCR to the reads. The sample consists of more than 140,000 distinct CDR3 sequences, about 6.1% of them appearing once. Trimming stripped 2 bases from V and 0 bases from J, with 13 bases between. Germline CDR1 DFQATT, CDR2 SNEGSKA (reference sequence). CDR3 length: 16 amino acids. V usage is TRBV20-1 and J usage is TRBJ2-2; D ambiguous. This receptor was identified in a human donor in good health (CMV status not recorded). Some clones in this sample may be carry-over from other donors' samples. Input material: PBMCs. CDR3 sequence (DNA): TGCAGTGCTAGATCTGGATCGCGGACGAACACCGGGGAGCTGTTTTTT. This translates into CSARSGSRTNTGELFF.